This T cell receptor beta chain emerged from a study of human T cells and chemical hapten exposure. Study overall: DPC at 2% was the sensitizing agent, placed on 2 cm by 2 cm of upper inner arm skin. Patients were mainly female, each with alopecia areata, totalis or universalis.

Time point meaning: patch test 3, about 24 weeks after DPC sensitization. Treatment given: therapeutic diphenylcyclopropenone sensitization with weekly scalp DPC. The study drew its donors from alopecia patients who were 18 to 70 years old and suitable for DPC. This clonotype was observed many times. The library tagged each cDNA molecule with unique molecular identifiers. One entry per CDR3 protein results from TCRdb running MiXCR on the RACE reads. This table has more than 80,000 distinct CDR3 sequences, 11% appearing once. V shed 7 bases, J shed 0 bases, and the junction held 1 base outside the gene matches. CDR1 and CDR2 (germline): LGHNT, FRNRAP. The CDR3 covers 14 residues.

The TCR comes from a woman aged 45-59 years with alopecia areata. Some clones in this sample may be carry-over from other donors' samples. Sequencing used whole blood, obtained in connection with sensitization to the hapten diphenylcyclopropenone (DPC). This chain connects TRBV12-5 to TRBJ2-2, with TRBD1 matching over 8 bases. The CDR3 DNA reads TGTGCTAGTGCGACAGGGGCGAACACCGGGGAGCTGTTTTTT. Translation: CASATGANTGELFF.